This T cell receptor beta chain was captured in a study of monozygotic twins with inflammatory bowel disease. A note on this clonotype: Its antigen is not known.

Overall study results and limits: Among twins, concordant and discordant pairs did not differ in repertoire similarity, possibly from limited power.

The CDR3 covers 13 residues. The germline CDR1 and CDR2 sequences are SQVTM and ANQGSEA. Blood was collected, 2 to 2.5 ml per donor. Making each TCR library took roughly 3,200 ng of total RNA. TCRdb re-called the 5' RACE reads and shows each CDR3 protein once, DNA omitted. The specimen's table records roughly 160,000 distinct CDR3 sequences. This TCR came from a human donor with ulcerative colitis or Crohn's disease, or a healthy co-twin of an affected twin (not recorded which). Source material: blood. The chain carries TRBV29-1 and TRBJ2-7. CDR3 region: CSVEDRSSYEQYF.